This is a list of T cell receptor beta chains from one sample in a study. One entry per CDR3 protein, called by TCRdb with MiXCR from the 5' RACE reads. The sample yields roughly 57,000 distinct CDR3 sequences, around 21% seen once. Material for sequencing was tumor-infiltrating Tregs sorted from the breast tumor. The receptors were gathered from a female donor with breast cancer. Each CDR3 is given with its conserved first and last residue. Fields, in order: J gene, clone size, V gene, D gene, CDR3 length, CDR3 DNA, CDR3 protein. The D gene is left open where the match is weak. Size is omitted from some rows. Given values are once, few, many or a class for expanded clones.

J: TRBJ1-2
size: -
V: TRBV20-1
D: -
length: 17
DNA: TGCAGTGCCCCAAAACCCGGCGGGATCCGAGGGGACTATGGCTACACCTTC
CDR3: CSAPKPGGIRGDYGYTF

J: TRBJ2-1
size: -
V: TRBV24-1
D: TRBD2
length: 16
DNA: TGTGCCACCAGTGACCTTAGCGGGGGTCTCGGGAATGGGCAGTTCTTC
CDR3: CATSDLSGGLGNGQFF

J: TRBJ1-1
size: few
V: TRBV10-3
D: TRBD1
length: 14
DNA: TGTGCCATCAGTGACTGGACAGGCAACACTGAAGCTTTCTTT
CDR3: CAISDWTGNTEAFF

J: TRBJ2-3
size: -
V: TRBV6-2/TRBV6-3
D: TRBD1
length: 14
DNA: TGTGCCAGCAGCCTACAGGGGTCCACAGATACGCAGTATTTT
CDR3: CASSLQGSTDTQYF

J: TRBJ1-1
size: -
V: TRBV12-3/TRBV12-4
D: -
length: 13
DNA: TGTGCCAGCAGTTATGGGGCAGGAACTGAAGCTTTCTTT
CDR3: CASSYGAGTEAFF

J: TRBJ1-2
size: many
V: TRBV4-1
D: -
length: 14
DNA: TGCGCCAGCAGCCAAGTTTTGGGCTATTATGGCTACACCTTC
CDR3: CASSQVLGYYGYTF

J: TRBJ2-7
size: medium-sized
V: TRBV5-1
D: -
length: 12
DNA: TGCGCCAGCAGCTTCGCAGGGGACGAGCAGTACTTC
CDR3: CASSFAGDEQYF

J: TRBJ2-7
size: -
V: TRBV11-2
D: -
length: 15
DNA: TGTGCCAGCAGCTTAGAGGCGGAAAACTCCTACGAGCAGTACTTC
CDR3: CASSLEAENSYEQYF

J: TRBJ2-1
size: -
V: TRBV18
D: TRBD1
length: 17
DNA: TGTGCCAGCTCCGGACAGGGGGCGGCTAGCTCCTACAATGAGCAGTTCTTC
CDR3: CASSGQGAASSYNEQFF

J: TRBJ2-3
size: few
V: TRBV4-1
D: -
length: 15
DNA: TGCGCCAGCAGACCTCGAGCCCATACAGGAGATACGCAGTATTTT
CDR3: CASRPRAHTGDTQYF

J: TRBJ1-1
size: few
V: TRBV18
D: -
length: 13
DNA: TGTGCCAGTAATTGGGGGTTGGACACTGAAGCTTTCTTT
CDR3: CASNWGLDTEAFF

J: TRBJ2-1
size: -
V: TRBV9
D: -
length: 15
DNA: TGTGCCAGCAGCGTAGGTGCGGGCACCGACAATGAGCAGTTCTTC
CDR3: CASSVGAGTDNEQFF

J: TRBJ1-1
size: few
V: TRBV20-1
D: -
length: 13
DNA: TGCAGTGCTAGTCTCAGAGTGAACACTGAAGCTTTCTTT
CDR3: CSASLRVNTEAFF

J: TRBJ1-1
size: many
V: TRBV29-1
D: -
length: 12
DNA: TGCAGCGCCCGGGACACGGGCACTGAAGCTTTCTTT
CDR3: CSARDTGTEAFF

J: TRBJ2-7
size: few
V: TRBV4-1
D: -
length: 15
DNA: TGCGCCAGCAGCCAAGGGGCCTACCAGAACGACGAGCAGTACTTC
CDR3: CASSQGAYQNDEQYF

J: TRBJ2-1
size: -
V: TRBV15
D: -
length: 15
DNA: TGTGCCACCAGCAGAGATATCGACAGCTACAATGAGCAGTTCTTC
CDR3: CATSRDIDSYNEQFF

J: TRBJ1-2
size: -
V: TRBV6-6
D: -
length: 15
DNA: TGTGCCAGCAGTTACTCGCAGGACAGCAGCTATGGCTACACCTTC
CDR3: CASSYSQDSSYGYTF

J: TRBJ2-2
size: few
V: TRBV7-3
D: TRBD1
length: 16
DNA: TGTGCCAGCAGCTTAGAGGGACAGGTGGCACCCGGGGAGCTGTTTTTT
CDR3: CASSLEGQVAPGELFF

J: TRBJ2-3
size: few
V: TRBV6-5
D: -
length: 13
DNA: TGTGCCAGCAGTCGACAGGTTACAGATACGCAGTATTTT
CDR3: CASSRQVTDTQYF

J: TRBJ2-3
size: few
V: TRBV4-1
D: -
length: 15
DNA: TGTGCCAGCAACCAAGTTGGGCAGGGAGAGGAAACGCAGTATTTT
CDR3: CASNQVGQGEETQYF

J: TRBJ2-4
size: few
V: TRBV4-1
D: -
length: 21
DNA: TGCGCCAGCAGTCTTCCGGGACTGAACTCCCCAACTAAACTAGCCAAAAACATTCAGTACTTC
CDR3: CASSLPGLNSPTKLAKNIQYF

J: TRBJ1-5
size: -
V: TRBV7-9
D: TRBD1
length: 15
DNA: TGTGCCAGCAGCCCCGGGGGACAGTCCCATCAGCCCCAGCATTTT
CDR3: CASSPGGQSHQPQHF

J: TRBJ2-2
size: -
V: TRBV6-2/TRBV6-3
D: TRBD2
length: 17
DNA: TGTGCCAGCACCCAGGGCCTAGCGGGAGTCAGGGGCGGGGAGCTGTTGTTT
CDR3: CASTQGLAGVRGGELLF

J: TRBJ1-1
size: -
V: TRBV7-3
D: TRBD1
length: 16
DNA: TGTGCCGGCAGCCCCCGGACAGGGGGCGCGTTCACTGAAGCTTTCTTT
CDR3: CAGSPRTGGAFTEAFF

J: TRBJ2-7
size: -
V: TRBV6-5
D: -
length: 13
DNA: TGTGCCAGCAGGAGAGTGTCGTCTCGCGTGCAGTACTTC
CDR3: CASRRVSSRVQYF

J: TRBJ2-3
size: few
V: TRBV24-1
D: -
length: 15
DNA: TGTGCCACCAGTGACCGGGACACCAGCGCAGATACGCAGTATTTT
CDR3: CATSDRDTSADTQYF

J: TRBJ2-7
size: few
V: TRBV6-6
D: -
length: 14
DNA: TGTGCCAGCAGTTACCGCGGCGATACCTACGAGCAGTACTTC
CDR3: CASSYRGDTYEQYF

J: TRBJ2-5
size: -
V: TRBV20-1
D: TRBD2
length: 15
DNA: TGCAGTGCTAGACGGCGGGAGGGCCCCCAAGAGACCCAGTACTTC
CDR3: CSARRREGPQETQYF

J: TRBJ2-5
size: few
V: TRBV7-2
D: -
length: 17
DNA: TGTGCCAGCAGCCCAGATGACGACGACAGTACCTCGGAGACCCAGTACTTC
CDR3: CASSPDDDDSTSETQYF

J: TRBJ2-3
size: -
V: TRBV5-1
D: TRBD2
length: 16
DNA: TGCGCCAGCAGCTTGGGGGCCACTAGCGGCACAGATACGCAGTATTTT
CDR3: CASSLGATSGTDTQYF

J: TRBJ1-1
size: few
V: TRBV20-1
D: TRBD1
length: 16
DNA: TGCAGTGCGGCCGACAGGGGAAGACCCCTGGGGGCTGAAGCTTTCTTT
CDR3: CSAADRGRPLGAEAFF

J: TRBJ2-3
size: many
V: TRBV5-4
D: -
length: 14
DNA: TGTGCCAGCAGCCTACGCGGAGGAACAGATACGCAGTATTTT
CDR3: CASSLRGGTDTQYF

J: TRBJ2-2
size: -
V: TRBV9
D: -
length: 14
DNA: TGTGCCAGCAGCGTAGATAGACACGGCGGGGAGCTGTTTTTT
CDR3: CASSVDRHGGELFF

J: TRBJ2-3
size: -
V: TRBV2
D: -
length: 15
DNA: TGTGCCAGCAGTGAAAAGGTCACGAGCACAGATACGCAGTATTTT
CDR3: CASSEKVTSTDTQYF

J: TRBJ1-1
size: -
V: TRBV5-1
D: -
length: 15
DNA: TGCGCCAGCAGCAAGGACGGGGGCGTAGGAACTGAAGCTTTCTTT
CDR3: CASSKDGGVGTEAFF

J: TRBJ2-1
size: many
V: TRBV7-9
D: TRBD2
length: 13
DNA: TGTGCAAGCGGGGCGGGAAGGGGAAATGAGCAGTTCTTC
CDR3: CASGAGRGNEQFF

J: TRBJ2-5
size: -
V: TRBV24-1
D: -
length: 14
DNA: TGTGCCACCAGTGATACCAACGACCAAGAGACCCAGTACTTC
CDR3: CATSDTNDQETQYF

J: TRBJ1-1
size: few
V: TRBV11-2
D: -
length: 14
DNA: TGTGCCAGCAGCTTCACAGGTCCGGGGGCTGAAGCTTTCTTT
CDR3: CASSFTGPGAEAFF

J: TRBJ2-1
size: few
V: TRBV4-1
D: TRBD2
length: 15
DNA: TGCGCCAGCAGAGGGGCAGGGACTAGCGCCAATGAGCAGTTCTTC
CDR3: CASRGAGTSANEQFF

J: TRBJ2-5
size: few
V: TRBV6-1
D: -
length: 14
DNA: TGTGCCAGCAGTCTAAGCGGTGTTCAAGAGACCCAGTACTTC
CDR3: CASSLSGVQETQYF

J: TRBJ2-3
size: few
V: TRBV12-3/TRBV12-4
D: TRBD2
length: 15
DNA: TGTGCCAGCAGTTTTCAACTAGCGGGAAAGGATACGCAGTATTTT
CDR3: CASSFQLAGKDTQYF

J: TRBJ2-7
size: few
V: TRBV10-3
D: TRBD2
length: 16
DNA: TGTGCCATCAGTGAGTCGCGGGCGGGAGGGGGGTACGAGCAGTACTTC
CDR3: CAISESRAGGGYEQYF

J: TRBJ2-7
size: -
V: TRBV7-2
D: -
length: 13
DNA: TGTGCCAGCAGCTTAACCACCGGCTACGAGCAGTACTTC
CDR3: CASSLTTGYEQYF

J: TRBJ2-7
size: few
V: TRBV6-6
D: -
length: 13
DNA: TGTGCCAGCAGTTATTCTCGGGGCGACGAGCAGTACTTC
CDR3: CASSYSRGDEQYF

J: TRBJ1-2
size: many
V: TRBV18
D: -
length: 13
DNA: TGTGCCAGCTCACCACGGACAGCTAATGGCTACACCTTC
CDR3: CASSPRTANGYTF

J: TRBJ2-3
size: -
V: TRBV4-2
D: TRBD2
length: 16
DNA: TGTGCCAGCAGCTTCTCCAGCGGGAGGAACACAGATACGCAGTATTTT
CDR3: CASSFSSGRNTDTQYF

J: TRBJ2-6
size: -
V: TRBV6-5
D: TRBD1
length: 15
DNA: TGTGCCAGCAGAGAAGGGGGCTATGGGGCCAACGTCCTGACTTTC
CDR3: CASREGGYGANVLTF

J: TRBJ1-1
size: -
V: TRBV28
D: -
length: 14
DNA: TGTGCCAGCAGTTTTCGGCATCTGGGGACTGAAGCTTTCTTT
CDR3: CASSFRHLGTEAFF

J: TRBJ2-1
size: few
V: TRBV24-1
D: TRBD2
length: 16
DNA: TGTGCCACCAGCGGAATGGCGGGAGGGACCTACAATGAGCAGTTCTTC
CDR3: CATSGMAGGTYNEQFF

J: TRBJ2-7
size: -
V: TRBV5-1
D: TRBD2
length: 16
DNA: TGCGCCAGCAGCTTGGGGACTAGCGGGAGGGTATCCGAGCAGTACTTC
CDR3: CASSLGTSGRVSEQYF

J: TRBJ2-1
size: many
V: TRBV6-5
D: TRBD2
length: 17
DNA: TGTGCCAGCAGTTTTACCCCCGGGACTAGCGAGTACAATGAGCAGTTCTTC
CDR3: CASSFTPGTSEYNEQFF